This TCR beta chain was sequenced for a study of T-cell reconstitution after alpha-beta-depleted transplantation in children. Overall study findings and caveats: Once a year had passed after transplant, T-cell counts and diversity came mostly from newly produced T cells. Reported findings indicate that, about two months after transplant, alpha-beta T cells came from several hundred expanded clones, which were derived from non-depleted graft cells. Elevated TCRbeta diversity at day 60 was traced, in some patients, to surviving recipient T cells and thymic progenitors.

This clonotype has only a few counts. Its antigen is unknown. Looked up from germline, CDR1 is SGHDN and CDR2 is FVKESK. The V gene lost 0 bases and the J gene lost 2 bases, with 17 bases spanning the gap. This CDR3 is 17 amino acids long. Unique molecular identifiers were incorporated during preparation of the TCRbeta library. TCRdb ran MiXCR on the PCR reads and lists one entry per CDR3 protein. The sample has 45,000 to 70,000 distinct CDR3 sequences, 35% to 55% seen once. The clonotype comes from a male patient younger than 18 who had a stem cell transplant for acute lymphoblastic leukemia, so the T cells may come from the graft donor. Sample: PBMCs, mostly from graft donor cells, taken 360 days after TCRalphabeta/CD19-depleted stem cell transplant. This rearrangement joins TRBV14 to TRBJ2-7; the D gene is possibly TRBD1 (6 bases). The CDR3 reads CASSQEGVTGRAYEQYF. As DNA, the CDR3 is TGTGCCAGCAGCCAAGAAGGCGTTACAGGGCGAGCCTACGAGCAGTACTTC.